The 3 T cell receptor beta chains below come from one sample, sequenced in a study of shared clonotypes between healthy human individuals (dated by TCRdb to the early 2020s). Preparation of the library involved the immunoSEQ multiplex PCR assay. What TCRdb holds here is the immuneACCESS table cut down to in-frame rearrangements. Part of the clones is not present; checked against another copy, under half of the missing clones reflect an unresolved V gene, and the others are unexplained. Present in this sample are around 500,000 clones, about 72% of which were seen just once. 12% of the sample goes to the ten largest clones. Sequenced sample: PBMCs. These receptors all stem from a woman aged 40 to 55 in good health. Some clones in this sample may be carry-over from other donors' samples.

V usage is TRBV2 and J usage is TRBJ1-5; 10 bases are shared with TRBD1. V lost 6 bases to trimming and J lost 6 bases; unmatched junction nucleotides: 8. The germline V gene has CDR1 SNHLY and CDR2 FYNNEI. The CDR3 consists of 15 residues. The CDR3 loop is CASRETGGRSQPQHF. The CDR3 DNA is TGTGCCAGCAGGGAGACAGGGGGCAGGAGTCAGCCCCAGCATTTT.

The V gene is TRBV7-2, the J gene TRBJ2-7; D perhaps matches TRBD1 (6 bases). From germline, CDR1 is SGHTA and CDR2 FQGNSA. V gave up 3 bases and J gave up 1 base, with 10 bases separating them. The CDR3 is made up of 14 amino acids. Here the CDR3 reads CASSFPRGSYEQYF. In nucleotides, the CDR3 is TGTGCCAGCAGCTTCCCCAGGGGTTCCTACGAGCAGTACTTC.

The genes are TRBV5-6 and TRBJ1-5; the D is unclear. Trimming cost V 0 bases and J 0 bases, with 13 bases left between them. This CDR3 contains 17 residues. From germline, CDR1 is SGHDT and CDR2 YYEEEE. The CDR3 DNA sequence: TGTGCCAGCAGCTTGGGGGTGACACCTGTTAGCAATCAGCCCCAGCATTTT. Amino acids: CASSLGVTPVSNQPQHF.